This TCR beta chain was identified in a study of shared clonotypes between healthy human individuals. Here immunoSEQ multiplex PCR was the method, and the copy in TCRdb shows in-frame clones only, minus some. The repertoire holds hundreds of thousands of clones, with 96% as singletons. CDR3 length equals 14 residues. Trimming removed 0 bases at V and 4 bases at J, with 11 bases between. Germline CDR1 is SQVTM and CDR2 is ANQGSEA. Terminally differentiated effector memory CD45RA+ cells were excluded by CCR7 positive selection of CD45RO-negative cells. The chain combines TRBV29-1 with TRBJ2-3; TRBD2 might be the D (5 bases). Sequenced: naive CD8+ T cells sorted from blood. The TCR sequence derives from a woman between 25 and 40 years old in good health. In DNA, the CDR3 is TGCAGCGTTGAAGACGACCGAGCGGCAGATACGCAGTATTTT. Amino acids: CSVEDDRAADTQYF.